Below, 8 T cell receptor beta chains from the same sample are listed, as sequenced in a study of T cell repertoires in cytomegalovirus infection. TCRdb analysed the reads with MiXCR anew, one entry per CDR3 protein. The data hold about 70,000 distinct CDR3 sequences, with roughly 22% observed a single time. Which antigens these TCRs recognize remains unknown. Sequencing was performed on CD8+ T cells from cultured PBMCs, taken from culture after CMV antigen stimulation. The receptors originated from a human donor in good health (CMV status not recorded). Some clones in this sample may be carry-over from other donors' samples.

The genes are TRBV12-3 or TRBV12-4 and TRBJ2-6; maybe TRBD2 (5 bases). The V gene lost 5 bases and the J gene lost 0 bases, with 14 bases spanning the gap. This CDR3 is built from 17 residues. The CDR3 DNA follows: TGTGCCAGCAGTGCTTGGACTGCGATCTCTGGGGCCAACGTCCTGACTTTC. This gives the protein CASSAWTAISGANVLTF.

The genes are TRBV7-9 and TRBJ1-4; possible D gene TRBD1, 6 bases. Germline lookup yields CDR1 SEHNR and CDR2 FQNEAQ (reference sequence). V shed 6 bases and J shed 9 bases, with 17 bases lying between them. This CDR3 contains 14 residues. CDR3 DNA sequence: TGTGCCAGCAGACCTTTAGGACAGCAGAAAAAACTGTTTTTT. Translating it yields CASRPLGQQKKLFF.

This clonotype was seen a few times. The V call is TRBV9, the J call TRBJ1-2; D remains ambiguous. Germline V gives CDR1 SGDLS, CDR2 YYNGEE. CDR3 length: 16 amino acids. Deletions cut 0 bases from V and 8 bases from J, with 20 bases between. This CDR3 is CASSVEGTSDLWGYTF. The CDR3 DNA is TGTGCCAGCAGCGTAGAGGGAACATCCGACCTATGGGGCTACACCTTC.

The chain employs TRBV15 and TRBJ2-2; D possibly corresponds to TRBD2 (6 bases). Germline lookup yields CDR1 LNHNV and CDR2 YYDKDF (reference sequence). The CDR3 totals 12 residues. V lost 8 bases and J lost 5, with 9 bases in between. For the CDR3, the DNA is TGTGCCACCCGGGCGGGAACCGGGGAGCTGTTTTTT. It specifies CATRAGTGELFF.

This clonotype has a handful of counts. The CDR3 region is CASSSPDRGRHEQYF. In DNA form, the CDR3 reads TGTGCCAGCAGCTCTCCGGACAGGGGAAGGCACGAGCAGTACTTC. The chain recombines TRBV7-3 with TRBJ2-7; 9 nucleotides align to TRBD1. The CDR3 length is 15 residues. From germline, CDR1 is SGHTA and CDR2 FQGTGA. V was clipped by 4 bases and J by 5 bases; unmatched bases: 9.

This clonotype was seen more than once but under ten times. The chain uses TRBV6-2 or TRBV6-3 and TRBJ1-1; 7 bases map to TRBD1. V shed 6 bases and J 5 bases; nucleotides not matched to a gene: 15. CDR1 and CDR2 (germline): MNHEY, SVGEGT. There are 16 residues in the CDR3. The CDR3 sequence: CASRRQGGYDLTEAFF. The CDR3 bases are TGTGCCAGCAGGCGACAGGGAGGATACGATTTGACTGAAGCTTTCTTT.

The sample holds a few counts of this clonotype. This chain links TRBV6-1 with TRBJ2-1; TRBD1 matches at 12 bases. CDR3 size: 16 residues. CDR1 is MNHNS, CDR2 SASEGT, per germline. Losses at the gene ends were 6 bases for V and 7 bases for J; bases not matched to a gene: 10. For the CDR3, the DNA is TGTGCCAGCAGGGGGGATCGGGACAGGGGGCAGAATGAGCAGTTCTTC. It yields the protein CASRGDRDRGQNEQFF.

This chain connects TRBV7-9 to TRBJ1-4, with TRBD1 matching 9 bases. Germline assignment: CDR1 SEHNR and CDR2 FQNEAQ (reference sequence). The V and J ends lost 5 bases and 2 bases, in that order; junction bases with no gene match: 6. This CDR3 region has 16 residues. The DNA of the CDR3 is TGTGCCAGCAGCCCGGGACAGGGTGGGACTAATGAAAAACTGTTTTTT. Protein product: CASSPGQGGTNEKLFF.